Below, 4 T cell receptor beta chains from the same sample are listed, as sequenced in a study of shared clonotypes between healthy human individuals (dated by TCRdb to the early 2020s). Library preparation used the immunoSEQ multiplex PCR assay. TCRdb retrieved this table from immuneACCESS and kept in-frame rearrangements only. Not all clones are present; in checked studies, unresolved V genes account for under half, and no reason is known for the remainder. The sample includes 400,000 to 500,000 clones, with about three quarters observed a single time. The ten most abundant clones make up approximately 12% of the sample. Input material: PBMCs. The origin of the receptors is a middle-aged woman in good health. Some clones in this sample may be carry-over from other donors' samples.

The chain is built from TRBV19 and TRBJ1-1, with D possibly being TRBD1 (5 bases). Trimming cost V 5 bases and J 4 bases, with 14 bases left between them. CDR3 length: 14 amino acids. Per the germline V gene, CDR1 is LNHDA and CDR2 is SQIVND (reference sequence). CDR3 loop: CASSAQVRITEAFF. The CDR3 bases are TGTGCCAGTAGTGCACAGGTTCGGATCACTGAAGCTTTCTTT. The full variable domain, in which reference TRBV19 and TRBJ1-1 provide the parts outside the CDR3, is DGGITQSPKYLFRKEGQNVTLSCEQNLNHDAMYWYRQDPGQGLRLIYYSQIVNDFQKGDIAEGYSVSREKKESFPLTVTSAQKNPTAFYLCASSAQVRITEAFFGQGTRLTVV.

The chain recombines TRBV5-1 with TRBJ2-6; tentatively, D is TRBD2 (6 bases). Trimming took 2 bases from V and 4 from J, leaving 10 bases between them. The CDR3 sequence is 15 residues long. CDR1 SGHRS and CDR2 YFSETQ come from the germline V gene. The CDR3 protein is CASSFGGTGANVLTF. In nucleotides, the CDR3 is TGCGCCAGCAGCTTCGGGGGTACCGGGGCCAACGTCCTGACTTTC.

Notes on this clone: This specimen includes other DNA sequences encoding the same CDR3. The rearrangement joins TRBV19 to TRBJ1-1; maybe TRBD1 (6 bases). CDR1 and CDR2 (germline): LNHDA, SQIVND (reference sequence). Trimming stripped 8 bases from V and 8 bases from J, with 21 bases between. The CDR3 length is 14 residues. The CDR3 is CASSRGGDALEAFF. As DNA, the CDR3 is TGTGCCAGTTCCAGGGGCGGGGACGCGCTAGAAGCTTTCTTT.

The genes are TRBV6-1 and TRBJ2-5; 8 bases fit TRBD1. The CDR3 sequence is 15 residues long. Germline V lookup: CDR1 MNHNS, CDR2 SASEGT. The V segment lost 5 bases and the J segment 0 bases; nucleotides outside the gene matches: 5. CDR3 in amino acids: CASSSMTGDQETQYF. Here the CDR3 DNA reads TGTGCCAGCAGTAGTATGACAGGGGACCAAGAGACCCAGTACTTC.